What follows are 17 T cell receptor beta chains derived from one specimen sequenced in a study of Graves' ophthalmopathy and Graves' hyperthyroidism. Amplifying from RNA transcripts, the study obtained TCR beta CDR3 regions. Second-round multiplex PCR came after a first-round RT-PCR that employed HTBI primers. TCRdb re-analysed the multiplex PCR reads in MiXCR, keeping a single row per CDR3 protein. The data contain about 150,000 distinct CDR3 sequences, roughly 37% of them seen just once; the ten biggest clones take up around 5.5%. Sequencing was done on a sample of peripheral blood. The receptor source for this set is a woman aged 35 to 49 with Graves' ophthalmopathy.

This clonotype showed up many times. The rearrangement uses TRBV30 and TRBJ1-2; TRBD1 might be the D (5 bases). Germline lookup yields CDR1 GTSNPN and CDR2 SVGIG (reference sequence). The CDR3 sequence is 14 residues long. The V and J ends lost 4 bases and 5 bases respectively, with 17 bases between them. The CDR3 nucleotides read TGTGCCTGGATTCGAGGGGCGGGGGAGTATGGCTACACCTTC. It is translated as CAWIRGAGEYGYTF.

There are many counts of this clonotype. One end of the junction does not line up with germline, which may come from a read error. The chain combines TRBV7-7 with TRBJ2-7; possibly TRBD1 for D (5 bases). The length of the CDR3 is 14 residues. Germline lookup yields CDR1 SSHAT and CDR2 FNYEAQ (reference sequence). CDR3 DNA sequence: TGTGCTAGCAGCTTAGGTGACAGCTCCTACGAGCAGTACTTC. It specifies CASSLGDSSYEQYF.

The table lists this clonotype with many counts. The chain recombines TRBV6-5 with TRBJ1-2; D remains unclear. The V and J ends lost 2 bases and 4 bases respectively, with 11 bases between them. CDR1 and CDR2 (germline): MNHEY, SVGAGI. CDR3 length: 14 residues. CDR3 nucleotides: TGTGCCAGCAGTTACGACGTGAGCGTCTATGGCTACACCTTC. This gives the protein CASSYDVSVYGYTF.

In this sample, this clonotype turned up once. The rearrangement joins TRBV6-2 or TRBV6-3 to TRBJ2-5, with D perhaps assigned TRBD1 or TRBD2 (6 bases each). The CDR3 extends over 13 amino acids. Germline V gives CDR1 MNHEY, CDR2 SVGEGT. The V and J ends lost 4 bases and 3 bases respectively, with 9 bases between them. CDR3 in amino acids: CASSLGGKETQYF. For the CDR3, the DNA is TGTGCCAGCAGTTTAGGGGGGAAAGAGACCCAGTACTTC.

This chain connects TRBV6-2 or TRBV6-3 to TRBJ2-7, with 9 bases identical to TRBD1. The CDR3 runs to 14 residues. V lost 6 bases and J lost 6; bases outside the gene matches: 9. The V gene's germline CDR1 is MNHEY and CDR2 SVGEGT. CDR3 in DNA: TGTGCCAGCAGCCCGTCAGGGACAGGGACCGAGCAGTACTTC. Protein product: CASSPSGTGTEQYF.

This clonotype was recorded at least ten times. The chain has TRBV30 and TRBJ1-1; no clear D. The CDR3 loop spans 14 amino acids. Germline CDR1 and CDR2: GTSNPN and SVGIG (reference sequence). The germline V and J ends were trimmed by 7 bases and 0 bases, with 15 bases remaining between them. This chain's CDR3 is CASERIDLNTEAFF. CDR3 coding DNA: TGTGCCTCAGAGCGGATAGACTTGAACACTGAAGCTTTCTTT.

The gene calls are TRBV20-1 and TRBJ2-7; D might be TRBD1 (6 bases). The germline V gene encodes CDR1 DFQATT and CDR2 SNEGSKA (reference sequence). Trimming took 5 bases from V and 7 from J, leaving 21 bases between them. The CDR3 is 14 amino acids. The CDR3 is CSALTDSSYEEQYF. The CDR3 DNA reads TGCAGTGCTCTCACGGACAGTTCCTACGAAGAGCAGTACTTC.

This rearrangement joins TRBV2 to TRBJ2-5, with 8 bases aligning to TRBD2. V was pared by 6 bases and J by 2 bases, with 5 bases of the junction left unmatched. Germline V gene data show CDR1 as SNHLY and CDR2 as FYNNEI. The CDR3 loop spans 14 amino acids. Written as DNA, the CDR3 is TGTGCCAGCAGAACCACGGGGGGGCAAGAGACCCAGTACTTC. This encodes CASRTTGGQETQYF.

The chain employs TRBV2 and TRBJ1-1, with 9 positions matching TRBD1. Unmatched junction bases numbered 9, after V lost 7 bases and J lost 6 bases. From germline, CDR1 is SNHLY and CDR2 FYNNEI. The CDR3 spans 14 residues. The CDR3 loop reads CASTGQGLSSEAFF. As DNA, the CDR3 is TGTGCCAGCACCGGACAGGGGTTGTCGTCTGAAGCTTTCTTT.

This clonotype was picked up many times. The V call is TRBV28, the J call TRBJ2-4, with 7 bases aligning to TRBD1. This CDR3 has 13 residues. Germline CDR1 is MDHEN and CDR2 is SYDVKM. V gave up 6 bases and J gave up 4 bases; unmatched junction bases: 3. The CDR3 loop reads CASRSQGKNIQYF. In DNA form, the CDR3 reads TGTGCCAGCAGATCACAGGGGAAAAACATTCAGTACTTC. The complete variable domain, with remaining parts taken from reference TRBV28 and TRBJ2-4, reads DVKVTQSSRYLVKRTGEKVFLECVQDMDHENMFWYRQDPGLGLRLIYFSYDVKMKEKGDIPEGYSVSREKKERFSLILESASTNQTSMYLCASRSQGKNIQYFGAGTRLSVL.

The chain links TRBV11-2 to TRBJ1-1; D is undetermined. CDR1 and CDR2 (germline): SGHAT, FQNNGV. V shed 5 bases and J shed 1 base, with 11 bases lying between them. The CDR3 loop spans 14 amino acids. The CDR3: CASSQELGNTEAFF. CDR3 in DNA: TGTGCCAGCAGCCAAGAATTGGGGAACACTGAAGCTTTCTTT.

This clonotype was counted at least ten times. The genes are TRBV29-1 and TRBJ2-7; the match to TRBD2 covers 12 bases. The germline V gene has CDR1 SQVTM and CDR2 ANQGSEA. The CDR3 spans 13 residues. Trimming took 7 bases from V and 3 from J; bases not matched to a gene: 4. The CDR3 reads CSAQLAGGYEQYF. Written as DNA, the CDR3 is TGCAGCGCCCAACTAGCGGGAGGCTACGAGCAGTACTTC.

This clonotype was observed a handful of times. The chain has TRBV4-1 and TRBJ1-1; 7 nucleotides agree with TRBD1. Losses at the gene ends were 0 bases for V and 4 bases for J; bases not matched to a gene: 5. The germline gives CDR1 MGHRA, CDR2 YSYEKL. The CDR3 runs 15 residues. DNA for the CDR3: TGCGCCAGCAGCCAAGATGTTTCAGGGGGCACTGAAGCTTTCTTT. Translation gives CASSQDVSGGTEAFF.

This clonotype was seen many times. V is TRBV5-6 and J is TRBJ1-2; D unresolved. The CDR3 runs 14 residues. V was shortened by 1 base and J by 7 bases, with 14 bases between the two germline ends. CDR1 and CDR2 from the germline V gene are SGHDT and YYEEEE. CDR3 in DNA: TGTGCCAGCAGCTTGAATCGCCTGCCGGGTGGCTACACCTTC. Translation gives CASSLNRLPGGYTF.

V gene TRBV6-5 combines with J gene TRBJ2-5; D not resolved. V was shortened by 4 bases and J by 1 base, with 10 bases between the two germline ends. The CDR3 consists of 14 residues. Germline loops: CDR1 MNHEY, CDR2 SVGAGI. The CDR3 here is CASSSMSSQETQYF. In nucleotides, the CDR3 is TGTGCCAGCAGTTCGATGTCAAGCCAAGAGACCCAGTACTTC.

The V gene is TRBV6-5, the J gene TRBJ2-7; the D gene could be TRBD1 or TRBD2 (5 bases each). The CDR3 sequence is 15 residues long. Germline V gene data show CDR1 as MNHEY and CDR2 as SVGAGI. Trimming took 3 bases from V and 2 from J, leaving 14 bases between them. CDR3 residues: CASSYSWDGTYEQYF. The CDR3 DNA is TGTGCCAGCAGTTATTCCTGGGACGGAACCTACGAGCAGTACTTC.

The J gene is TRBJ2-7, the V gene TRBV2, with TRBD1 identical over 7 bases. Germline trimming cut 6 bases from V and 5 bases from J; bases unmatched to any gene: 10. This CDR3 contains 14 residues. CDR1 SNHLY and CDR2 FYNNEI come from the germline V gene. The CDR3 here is CASSFDRALNEQYF. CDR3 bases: TGTGCCAGCAGCTTCGACAGGGCTCTCAACGAGCAGTACTTC.